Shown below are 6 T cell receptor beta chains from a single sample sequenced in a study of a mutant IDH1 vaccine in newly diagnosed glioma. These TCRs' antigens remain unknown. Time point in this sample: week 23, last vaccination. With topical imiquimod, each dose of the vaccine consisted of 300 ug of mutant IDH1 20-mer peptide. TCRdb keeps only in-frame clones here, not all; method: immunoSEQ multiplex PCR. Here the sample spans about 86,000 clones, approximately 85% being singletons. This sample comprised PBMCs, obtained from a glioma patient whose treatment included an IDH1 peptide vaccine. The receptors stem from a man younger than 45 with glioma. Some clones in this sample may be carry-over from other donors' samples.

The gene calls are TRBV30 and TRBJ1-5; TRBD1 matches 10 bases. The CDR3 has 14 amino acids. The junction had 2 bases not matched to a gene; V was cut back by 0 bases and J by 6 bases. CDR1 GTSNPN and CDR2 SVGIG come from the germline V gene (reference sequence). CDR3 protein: CAWSVGQGIQPQHF. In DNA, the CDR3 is TGTGCCTGGAGTGTGGGACAGGGGATTCAGCCCCAGCATTTT.

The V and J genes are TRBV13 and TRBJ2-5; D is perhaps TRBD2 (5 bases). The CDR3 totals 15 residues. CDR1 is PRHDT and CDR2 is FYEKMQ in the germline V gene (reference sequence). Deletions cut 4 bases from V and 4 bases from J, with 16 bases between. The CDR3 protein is CASSSQELAGETQYF. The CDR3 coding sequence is TGTGCCAGCAGCTCCCAAGAGTTGGCGGGAGAGACCCAGTACTTC. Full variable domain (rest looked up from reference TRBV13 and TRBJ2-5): AAGVIQSPRHLIKEKRETATLKCYPIPRHDTVYWYQQGPGQDPQFLISFYEKMQSDKGSIPDRFSAQQFSDYHSELNMSSLELGDSALYFCASSSQELAGETQYFGPGTRLLVL.

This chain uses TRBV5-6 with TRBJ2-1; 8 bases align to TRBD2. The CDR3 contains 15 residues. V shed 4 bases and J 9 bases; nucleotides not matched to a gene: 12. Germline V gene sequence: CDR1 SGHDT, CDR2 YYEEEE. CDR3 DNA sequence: TGTGCCAGCAGCACCTCGGGGGGGCGATGGGGTGAGCAGTTCTTC. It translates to CASSTSGGRWGEQFF.

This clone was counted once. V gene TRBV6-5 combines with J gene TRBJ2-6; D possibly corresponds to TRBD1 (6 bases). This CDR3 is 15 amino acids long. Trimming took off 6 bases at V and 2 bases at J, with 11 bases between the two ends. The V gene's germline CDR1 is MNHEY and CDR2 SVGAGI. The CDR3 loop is CASRLTGTGANVLTF. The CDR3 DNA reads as TGTGCCAGCAGACTCACAGGGACTGGGGCCAACGTCCTGACTTTC.

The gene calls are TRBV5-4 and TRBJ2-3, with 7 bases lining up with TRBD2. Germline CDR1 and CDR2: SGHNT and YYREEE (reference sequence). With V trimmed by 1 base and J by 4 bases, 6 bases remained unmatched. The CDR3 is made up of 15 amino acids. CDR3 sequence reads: CASSLRRELPDTQYF. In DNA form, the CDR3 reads TGTGCCAGCAGCTTGCGGCGGGAGTTGCCAGATACGCAGTATTTT.

The CDR3 here is CASSPDRGLGVGNQPQHF. In DNA, the CDR3 is TGTGCCAGCAGCCCCGACAGGGGGCTAGGGGTGGGCAATCAGCCCCAGCATTTT. The chain uses TRBV11-2 and TRBJ1-5, with 10 bases aligning to TRBD1. J gave up 2 bases and V 5 bases, and 12 bases lay outside the gene matches. The CDR3 runs 18 residues. CDR1 SGHAT and CDR2 FQNNGV come from the germline V gene.